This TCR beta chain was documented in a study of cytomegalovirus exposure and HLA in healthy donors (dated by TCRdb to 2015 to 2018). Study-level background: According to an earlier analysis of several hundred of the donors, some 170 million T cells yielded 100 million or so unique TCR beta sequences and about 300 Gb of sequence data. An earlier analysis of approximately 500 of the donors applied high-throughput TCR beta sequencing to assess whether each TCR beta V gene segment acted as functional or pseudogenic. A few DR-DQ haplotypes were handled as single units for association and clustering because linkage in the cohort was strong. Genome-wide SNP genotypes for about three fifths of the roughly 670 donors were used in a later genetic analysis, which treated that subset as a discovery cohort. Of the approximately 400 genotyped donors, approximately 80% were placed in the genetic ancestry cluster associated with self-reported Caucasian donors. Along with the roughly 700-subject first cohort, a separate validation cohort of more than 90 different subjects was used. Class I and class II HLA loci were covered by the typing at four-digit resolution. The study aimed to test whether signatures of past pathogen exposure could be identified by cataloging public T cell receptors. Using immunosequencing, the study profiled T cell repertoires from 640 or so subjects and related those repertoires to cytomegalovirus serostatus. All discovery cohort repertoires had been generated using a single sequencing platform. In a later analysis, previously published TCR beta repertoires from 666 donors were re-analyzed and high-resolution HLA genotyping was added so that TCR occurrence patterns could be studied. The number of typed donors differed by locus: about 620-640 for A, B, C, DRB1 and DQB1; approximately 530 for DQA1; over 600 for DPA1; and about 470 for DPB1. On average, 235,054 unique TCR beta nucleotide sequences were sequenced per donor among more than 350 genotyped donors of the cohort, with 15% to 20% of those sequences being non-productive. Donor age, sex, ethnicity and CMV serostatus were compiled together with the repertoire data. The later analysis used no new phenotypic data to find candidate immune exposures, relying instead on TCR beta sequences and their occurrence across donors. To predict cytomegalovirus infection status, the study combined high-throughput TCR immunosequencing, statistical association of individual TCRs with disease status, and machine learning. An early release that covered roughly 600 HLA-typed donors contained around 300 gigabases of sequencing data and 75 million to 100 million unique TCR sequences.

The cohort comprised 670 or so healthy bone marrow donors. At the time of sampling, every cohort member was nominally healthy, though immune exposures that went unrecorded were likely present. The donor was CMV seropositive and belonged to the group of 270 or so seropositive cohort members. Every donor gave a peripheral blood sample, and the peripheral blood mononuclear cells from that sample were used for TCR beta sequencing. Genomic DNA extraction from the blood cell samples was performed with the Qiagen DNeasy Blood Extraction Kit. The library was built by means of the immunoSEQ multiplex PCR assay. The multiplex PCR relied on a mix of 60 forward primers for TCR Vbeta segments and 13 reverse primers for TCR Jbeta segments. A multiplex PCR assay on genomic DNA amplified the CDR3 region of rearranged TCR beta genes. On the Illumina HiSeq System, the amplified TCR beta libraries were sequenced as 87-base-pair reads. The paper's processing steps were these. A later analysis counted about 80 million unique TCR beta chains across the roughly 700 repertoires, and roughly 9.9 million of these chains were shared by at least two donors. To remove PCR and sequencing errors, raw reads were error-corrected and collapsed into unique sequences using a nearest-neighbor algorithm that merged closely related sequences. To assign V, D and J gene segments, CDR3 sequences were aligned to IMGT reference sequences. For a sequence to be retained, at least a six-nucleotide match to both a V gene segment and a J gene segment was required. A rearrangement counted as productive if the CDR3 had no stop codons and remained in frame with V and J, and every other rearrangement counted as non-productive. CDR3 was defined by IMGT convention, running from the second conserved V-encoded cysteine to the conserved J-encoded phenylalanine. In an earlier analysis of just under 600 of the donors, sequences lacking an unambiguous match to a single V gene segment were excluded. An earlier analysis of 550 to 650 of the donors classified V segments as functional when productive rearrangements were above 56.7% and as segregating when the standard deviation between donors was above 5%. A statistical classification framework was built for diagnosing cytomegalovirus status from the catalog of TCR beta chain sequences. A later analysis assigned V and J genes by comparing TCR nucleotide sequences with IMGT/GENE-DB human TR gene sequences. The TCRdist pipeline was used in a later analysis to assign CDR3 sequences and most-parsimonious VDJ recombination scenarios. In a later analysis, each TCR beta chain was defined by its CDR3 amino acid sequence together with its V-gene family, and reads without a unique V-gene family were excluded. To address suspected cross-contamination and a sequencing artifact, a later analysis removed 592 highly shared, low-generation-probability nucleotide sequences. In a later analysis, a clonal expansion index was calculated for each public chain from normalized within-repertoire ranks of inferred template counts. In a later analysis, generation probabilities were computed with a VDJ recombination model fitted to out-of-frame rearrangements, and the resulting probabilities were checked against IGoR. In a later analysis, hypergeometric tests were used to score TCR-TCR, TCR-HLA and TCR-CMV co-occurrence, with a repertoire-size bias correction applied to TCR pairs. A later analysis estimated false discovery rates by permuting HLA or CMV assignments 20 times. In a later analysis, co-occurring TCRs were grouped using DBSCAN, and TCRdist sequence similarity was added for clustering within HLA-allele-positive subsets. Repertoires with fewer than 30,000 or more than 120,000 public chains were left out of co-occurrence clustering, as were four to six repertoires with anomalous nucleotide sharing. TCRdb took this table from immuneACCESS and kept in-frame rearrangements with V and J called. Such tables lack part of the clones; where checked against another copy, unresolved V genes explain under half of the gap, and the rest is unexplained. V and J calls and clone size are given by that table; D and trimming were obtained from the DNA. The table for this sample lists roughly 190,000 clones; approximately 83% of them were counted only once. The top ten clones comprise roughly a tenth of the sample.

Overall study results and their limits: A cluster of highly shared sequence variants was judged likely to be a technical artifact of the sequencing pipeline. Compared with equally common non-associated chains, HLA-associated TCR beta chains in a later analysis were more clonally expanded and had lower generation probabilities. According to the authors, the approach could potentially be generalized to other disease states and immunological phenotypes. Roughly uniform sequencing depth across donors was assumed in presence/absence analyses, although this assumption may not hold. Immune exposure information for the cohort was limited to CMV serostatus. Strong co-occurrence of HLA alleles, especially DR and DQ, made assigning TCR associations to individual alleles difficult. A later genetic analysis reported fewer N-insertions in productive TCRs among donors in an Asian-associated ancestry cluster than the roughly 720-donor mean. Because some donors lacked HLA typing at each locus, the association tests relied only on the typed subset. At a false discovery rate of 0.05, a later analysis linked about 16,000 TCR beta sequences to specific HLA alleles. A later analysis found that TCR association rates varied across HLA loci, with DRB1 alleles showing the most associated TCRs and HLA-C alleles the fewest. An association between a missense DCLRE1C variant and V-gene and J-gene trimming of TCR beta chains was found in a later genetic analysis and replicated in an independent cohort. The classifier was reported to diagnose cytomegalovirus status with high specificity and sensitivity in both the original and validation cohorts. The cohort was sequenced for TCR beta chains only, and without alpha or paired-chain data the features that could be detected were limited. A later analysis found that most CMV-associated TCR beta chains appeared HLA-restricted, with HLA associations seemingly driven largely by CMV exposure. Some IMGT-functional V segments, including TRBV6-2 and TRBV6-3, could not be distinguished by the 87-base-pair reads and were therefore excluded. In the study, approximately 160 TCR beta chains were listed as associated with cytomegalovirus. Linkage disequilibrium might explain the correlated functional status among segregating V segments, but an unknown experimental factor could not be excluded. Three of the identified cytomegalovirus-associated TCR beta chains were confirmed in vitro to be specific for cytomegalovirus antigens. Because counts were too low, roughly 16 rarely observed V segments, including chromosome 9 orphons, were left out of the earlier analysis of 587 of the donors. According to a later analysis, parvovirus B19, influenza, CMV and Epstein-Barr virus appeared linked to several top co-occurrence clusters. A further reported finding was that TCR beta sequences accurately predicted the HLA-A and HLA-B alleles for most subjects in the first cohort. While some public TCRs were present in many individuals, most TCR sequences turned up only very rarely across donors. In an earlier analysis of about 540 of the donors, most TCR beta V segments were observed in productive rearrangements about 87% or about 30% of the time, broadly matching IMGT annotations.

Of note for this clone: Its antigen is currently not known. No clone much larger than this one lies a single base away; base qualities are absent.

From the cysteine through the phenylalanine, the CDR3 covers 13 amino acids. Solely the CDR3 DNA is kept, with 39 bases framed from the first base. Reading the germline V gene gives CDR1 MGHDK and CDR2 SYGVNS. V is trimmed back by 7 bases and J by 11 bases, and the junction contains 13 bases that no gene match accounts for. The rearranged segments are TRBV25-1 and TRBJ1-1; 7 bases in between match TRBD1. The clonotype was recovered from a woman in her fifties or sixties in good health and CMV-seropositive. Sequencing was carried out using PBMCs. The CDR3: CASTLTGSRWAFF. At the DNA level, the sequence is TGTGCCAGCACCCTGACAGGGAGTCGGTGGGCTTTCTTT.